The 11 T cell receptor beta chains presented below share a single source sample, sequenced in a study of post-analysis software for immune sequencing data. Notes on the study in general: Five TRBV segments were significantly more frequent in patients than in controls. TRBV5-6, TRBV5-1 and TRBV20-1 were among these segments.

These receptors have no known antigen. TCR beta cDNA libraries included unique molecular identifiers. MiXCR, run by TCRdb on the PCR reads, gives a single entry per CDR3 protein. The table includes some 690,000 distinct CDR3 sequences, more than 50% detected once. Source material: blood. The receptor set was obtained from a girl aged 2 to 9 with multiple sclerosis.

The chain has TRBV7-9 and TRBJ2-1; possibly TRBD2 for D (6 bases). Germline V gene data show CDR1 as SEHNR and CDR2 as FQNEAQ (reference sequence). V lost 3 bases, J lost 9 bases, and 18 bases lay in between. There are 15 residues in the CDR3. Here the CDR3 DNA reads TGTGCCAGCAGCTTCCGCGGGATTAATAACAGTGAGCAGTTCTTC. This codes for CASSFRGINNSEQFF. Drawing the rest from reference TRBV7-9 and TRBJ2-1, the complete variable domain is DTGVSQNPRHKITKRGQNVTFRCDPISEHNRLYWYRQTLGQGPEFLTYFQNEAQLEKSRLLSDRFSAERPKGSFSTLEIQRTEQGDSAMYLCASSFRGINNSEQFFGPGTRLTVL.

V is TRBV29-1 and J is TRBJ2-1; perhaps TRBD1 as D (6 bases). Trimming left V 1 base short and J 6 bases short, with 13 bases between. The CDR3 runs to 14 residues. Per the germline V gene, CDR1 is SQVTM and CDR2 is ANQGSEA. The CDR3 region has the DNA TGCAGCGTTGAAGGGGCAGGGGAGATCAATGAGCAGTTCTTC. It translates to CSVEGAGEINEQFF.

The chain links TRBV12-3 or TRBV12-4 to TRBJ1-6; D is uncertain. This CDR3 contains 11 residues. The germline V and J ends were trimmed by 2 bases and 9 bases, with 2 bases remaining between them. CDR3: CASSLTSPLHF. CDR3 bases: TGTGCCAGCAGTTTAACTTCACCCCTCCACTTT.

As for this clonotype: At one end, the junction sequence differs from germline, possibly due to a read error. The chain links TRBV20-1 to TRBJ2-1, with D possibly being TRBD2 (6 bases). The CDR3 consists of 11 residues. Germline V gene data show CDR1 as DFQATT and CDR2 as SNEGSKA (reference sequence). This CDR3 reads CSAGLYNGQFF. The DNA of the CDR3 is TGCAGTGCTGGACTATACAATGGGCAGTTCTTC.

The J gene is TRBJ2-5, the V gene TRBV12-3 or TRBV12-4, with D possibly matching TRBD2 (6 bases). Trimming removed 8 bases from V and 0 bases from J, with 22 bases in between. The CDR3 totals 17 residues. This CDR3 reads CASCPGPDSGYQETQYF. CDR3 sequence (DNA): TGTGCCAGCTGTCCTGGGCCTGACAGCGGGTACCAAGAGACCCAGTACTTC.

The chain combines TRBV9 with TRBJ2-5; 8 bases fit TRBD2. Germline-derived CDR1 and CDR2 are SGDLS and YYNGEE. The CDR3 runs 13 residues. With V trimmed by 0 bases and J by 10 bases, 5 bases remained unmatched. CDR3 nucleotide sequence: TGTGCCAGCAGCGTAGATCAGCGGGAGCGCCAGTACTTC. It encodes CASSVDQRERQYF.

The rearrangement uses TRBV29-1 and TRBJ2-1; either TRBD1 or TRBD2 may supply D (5 bases each). This CDR3 contains 13 residues. Trimming pared 2 bases from V and 15 bases from J, leaving 20 bases between. The germline gives CDR1 SQVTM, CDR2 ANQGSEA. In DNA, the CDR3 is TGCAGCGTTGAACCTCTCAGGGAGCCCCACACGTTCTTC. It specifies CSVEPLREPHTFF.

This clonotype has just one count. V gene TRBV29-1 combines with J gene TRBJ2-4, with D possibly being TRBD2 (5 bases). The germline V gene has CDR1 SQVTM and CDR2 ANQGSEA. The CDR3 length is 13 residues. CDR3 DNA sequence: TGCAGTATAGGTGCGGGAGCCAAAAACATTCAGTACTTC. It is translated as CSIGAGAKNIQYF.

The chain combines TRBV12-3 or TRBV12-4 with TRBJ2-3, with 7 bases aligning to TRBD2. The CDR3 has 19 amino acids. V shed 4 bases and J 0 bases; nucleotides not matched to a gene: 16. The CDR3 loop reads CASSSIRSSGGESTDTQYF. The DNA of the CDR3 is TGTGCCAGCAGTTCGATACGCTCTAGCGGTGGGGAGAGCACAGATACGCAGTATTTT.

This clonotype showed up just a few times. This chain connects TRBV6-5 to TRBJ2-7, with D perhaps matching TRBD1 (6 bases). Germline V lookup: CDR1 MNHEY, CDR2 SVGAGI. This CDR3 has 14 residues. The ends were cut back, 5 bases at V and 0 bases at J, with 11 bases in the middle. The CDR3: CASSDRWSSYEQYF. The CDR3 nucleotides are TGTGCCAGCAGTGACAGGTGGAGCTCCTACGAGCAGTACTTC.

The chain recombines TRBV3-1 with TRBJ1-2; 7 positions agree with TRBD1. V lost 7 bases and J lost 8; bases outside the gene matches: 7. The CDR3 spans 12 residues. Per germline, CDR1 LGHDT and CDR2 YNNKEL (reference sequence). The CDR3 sequence is CASNTGELGYTF. CDR3 nucleotides: TGTGCCAGCAACACAGGGGAGTTAGGCTACACCTTC.